This T cell receptor beta chain originates from a study of shared clonotypes between healthy human individuals. Findings and caveats of the study: Rarefaction gave evidence that sorted-subset sequencing remained incomplete despite large depth. Among non-shared clonotypes, generation probabilities were lower than among those shared by all four donors.

Method: immunoSEQ multiplex PCR; TCRdb's copy keeps in-frame clones and lacks some. The repertoire holds nearly 1,000,000 clones, with less than 85% as singletons. The study separated CD4+ cells into CD45RA+ naive and CD45RA-negative memory subsets. A few counts support this clone. The antigen is unknown. Trimming cost V 6 bases and J 1 base; bases outside gene matches: 2. The CDR3 sequence is 12 residues long. CDR1 and CDR2 (germline): SQVTM, ANQGSEA. The sequence was collected from a man aged 18 to 30 in good health. J is TRBJ1-1 and V is TRBV29-1, with TRBD1 matching 7 bases. The specimen sequenced was memory CD4+ T cells sorted from blood. Indicated subset: CD45RA-negative fraction. CDR3 nucleotide sequence: TGCAGCGTACACAGGGGGAACACTGAAGCTTTCTTT. Encoded protein: CSVHRGNTEAFF.